A selection of T cell receptor beta chains follows, all from one sample in a study of CD8+ T cells in alopecia areata. Profiling relied on immunoSEQ multiplex PCR, and the TCRdb table lists in-frame clones only, not all of them. In the table there are about 200,000 clones, 55% to 75% of which are singletons. The source was CD4+ T cells sorted from blood, collected at week 24, from a patient treated with tofacitinib. The receptors originated from a human donor with alopecia areata. The CDR3 runs from the conserved cysteine through the conserved F or W.

TRBJ2-3 TRBV29-1 CSVDPQGTDTQYF
TRBJ2-3 TRBV4-3 CASSQATQGRSTDTQYF
TRBJ2-3 TRBV4-2 CASSQGSGDPDTQYF
TRBJ2-1 TRBV9 CASSERTISEQFF
TRBJ2-5 TRBV5-1 CASSLNRVAETQYF
TRBJ2-2 TRBV9 CASSVEKGWNTGELFF
TRBJ2-3 TRBV20-1 CSARPTDTQYF
TRBJ1-2 TRBV25-1 CASSAFQTYTF
TRBJ2-1 TRBV4-1 CASSQDRSGTNYEQFF
TRBJ1-1 TRBV14 CASSQLTFQAFF
TRBJ1-5 TRBV7-9 CASSSTPYQPQHF
TRBJ2-4 TRBV30 CARDNAGTKYF
TRBJ1-5 TRBV19 CASSIGRNQPQHF
TRBJ2-3 TRBV20-1 CSARVETQYF
TRBJ1-1 TRBV5-1 CASSLGSVRTETFF
TRBJ2-5 TRBV29-1 CSVRTMFTSLAQYF